The T cell receptor beta chain described here comes from a study of cytomegalovirus exposure and HLA in healthy donors. Study-wide results and limits: In vitro experiments confirmed that three CMV-associated chains were specific for CMV antigens.

In the case of this clone: The antigen remains unidentified. Other nucleotide sequences in the sample specify the same CDR3.

Use of 60 Vbeta and 13 Jbeta primers characterized the PCR. Clones were read by immunoSEQ multiplex PCR, and TCRdb kept only the in-frame ones, dropping some. The sample lists around 84,000 clones, 65% to 80% occurring once. Per the germline V gene, CDR1 is SGHRS and CDR2 is YFSETQ. V gave up 2 bases and J gave up 5 bases, with 10 bases separating them. CDR3 size: 13 residues. J is TRBJ2-5 and V is TRBV5-1, with a tentative D call TRBD1 (6 bases). The source of this sequence is a human donor in good health. Sequencing used PBMCs. The CDR3 DNA reads TGCGCCAGCAGCTTCGACAGGCGGGAGACCCAGTACTTC. Translation: CASSFDRRETQYF. The variable domain in full, with the rest retrieved from reference TRBV5-1 and TRBJ2-5, is KAGVTQTPRYLIKTRGQQVTLSCSPISGHRSVSWYQQTPGQGLQFLFEYFSETQRNKGNFPGRFSGRQFSNSRSEMNVSTLELGDSALYLCASSFDRRETQYFGPGTRLLVL.